This T cell receptor beta chain derives from a study of blood T cell repertoires in COVID-19. V lost 5 bases and J lost 0, with 11 bases in between. The CDR3 spans 14 residues. From germline, CDR1 is GTSNPN and CDR2 SVGIG (reference sequence). The assay was immunoSEQ multiplex PCR, and TCRdb's table has in-frame clones only and misses some. Here the sample spans some 290,000 clones, approximately 87% being singletons. The sequenced material came from peripheral blood. This chain connects TRBV30 to TRBJ1-3; possibly TRBD1 for D (6 bases). This clonotype originated in a woman aged 25 to 39 with COVID-19, enrolled during active disease. The CDR3 is CAWGQGSSGNTIYF. The CDR3 DNA follows: TGTGCCTGGGGGCAGGGGTCCTCTGGAAACACCATATATTTT.